Listed here are 8 T cell receptor beta chains from one sample, sequenced in a study of breast tumors, draining lymph nodes, adjacent tissues (dated by TCRdb to about 2016). Lymph node samples came from the axillary draining lymph nodes of breast cancer patients. Receptor amplification or capture employed multiplex PCR. The sample was run on an Illumina HiSeq 2000. TCRdb's own reprocessing of the public reads used fastp at Q25 and MiXCR and kept productive beta chains. A single entry per CDR3 protein holds the most common genes and DNA from its merged rows. This sample is represented by approximately 130,000 distinct CDR3 sequences; approximately 22% of them were singletons. 2.2% of the sample is held by the ten biggest clonotypes. The sample was axillary lymph node tissue. The origin of the receptors is a female donor with breast cancer. Some clones in this sample may be carry-over from other donors' samples.

In this sample, this clonotype turned up many times. CDR3 region: CASSTGRQIVYEQYF. In DNA form, the CDR3 reads TGTGCCAGCAGCACGGGACGCCAAATAGTCTACGAGCAGTACTTC. This chain connects TRBV11-1 to TRBJ2-7; D is tentatively TRBD1 or TRBD2 (5 bases each). The CDR3 consists of 15 residues. The V end was cut by 5 bases, the J end by 3 bases, with 17 bases between. Germline V gives CDR1 SGHAT, CDR2 FQDESV (reference sequence).

About this clonotype: Sequence at one end of the junction differs from germline and may be a read error. The CDR3 protein is CAGSPQGAWANEKLFF. For the CDR3, the DNA is TGTGCCGGCTCACCTCAAGGGGCGTGGGCAAATGAAAAACTGTTTTTT. The chain carries TRBV18 and TRBJ1-4; possible D gene TRBD1, 5 bases. Germline V CDR1 and CDR2: KGHSH, LQKENI. The CDR3 runs to 16 residues. The full variable domain, with the rest looked up from reference TRBV18 and TRBJ1-4, is NAGVMQNPRHLVRRRGQEARLRCSPMKGHSHVYWYRQLPEEGLKFMVYLQKENIIDESGMPKERFSAEFPKEGPSILRIQQVVRGDSAAYFCAGSPQGAWANEKLFFGSGTQLSVL.

This clonotype was counted between two and nine times. J is TRBJ1-5 and V is TRBV28; 7 nucleotides match TRBD1. Per the germline V gene, CDR1 is MDHEN and CDR2 is SYDVKM. The V segment lost 6 bases and the J segment 5 bases; nucleotides outside the gene matches: 10. This CDR3 is built from 15 residues. CDR3: CASSRGTVEDQPQHF. DNA of the CDR3: TGTGCCAGCAGCCGGGGGACAGTTGAGGATCAGCCCCAGCATTTT.

The chain carries TRBV7-9 and TRBJ1-3, with 7 bases aligning to TRBD1. Germline CDR1 reads SEHNR; CDR2 reads FQNEAQ (reference sequence). V dropped 5 bases and J dropped 3; count of bases not matched to a gene: 7. This CDR3 region has 15 residues. The CDR3 DNA reads as TGTGCCAGCAGCCCCCGAGGGGGCAGTGGAAACACCATATATTTT. It codes for CASSPRGGSGNTIYF. The entire variable domain, with the rest obtained from reference TRBV7-9 and TRBJ1-3, is as follows: DTGVSQNPRHKITKRGQNVTFRCDPISEHNRLYWYRQTLGQGPEFLTYFQNEAQLEKSRLLSDRFSAERPKGSFSTLEIQRTEQGDSAMYLCASSPRGGSGNTIYFGEGSWLTVV.

This clonotype showed up many times. The chain joins TRBV7-3 to TRBJ2-3, with TRBD2 matching 10 bases. In germline, CDR1 is SGHTA, CDR2 FQGTGA. Losses at the gene ends were 3 bases for V and 1 base for J; bases not matched to a gene: 1. This CDR3 is built from 15 residues. CDR3 coding DNA: TGTGCCAGCAGCTTCGGGACTAGCGGCACAGATACGCAGTATTTT. The encoded protein is CASSFGTSGTDTQYF.

This clonotype was recorded at least ten times. The CDR3 loop is CASVHRNSYEQYF. CDR3 DNA: TGTGCCAGCGTGCACAGAAACTCCTACGAGCAGTACTTC. The rearrangement uses TRBV6-1 and TRBJ2-7; no reliable D call. V gave up 8 bases and J gave up 0 bases, with 11 bases separating them. The CDR3 loop spans 13 amino acids. Per the germline V gene, CDR1 is MNHNS and CDR2 is SASEGT.

On this clonotype itself: An end of the junction differs from the germline gene, which may be a read error. The chain uses TRBV15 and TRBJ2-1, with D tentatively TRBD2 (5 bases). Germline V CDR1 and CDR2: LNHNV, YYDKDF (reference sequence). The CDR3 contains 13 residues. The CDR3 DNA sequence: TGTGCCACCAGCCAAAAGGACTTCAATGAACAGTTCTTC. Amino acids: CATSQKDFNEQFF.

The CDR3 DNA is TGTGCCAGCAGCTTAAACGGGGTGGGAGCGGGAAACATTCAGTACTTC. This sequence encodes CASSLNGVGAGNIQYF. This rearrangement joins TRBV7-3 to TRBJ2-4, with D tentatively TRBD2 (6 bases). The CDR3 length is 16 residues. Germline CDR1 reads SGHTA; CDR2 reads FQGTGA. Trimming stripped 1 base from V and 6 bases from J, with 16 bases between.